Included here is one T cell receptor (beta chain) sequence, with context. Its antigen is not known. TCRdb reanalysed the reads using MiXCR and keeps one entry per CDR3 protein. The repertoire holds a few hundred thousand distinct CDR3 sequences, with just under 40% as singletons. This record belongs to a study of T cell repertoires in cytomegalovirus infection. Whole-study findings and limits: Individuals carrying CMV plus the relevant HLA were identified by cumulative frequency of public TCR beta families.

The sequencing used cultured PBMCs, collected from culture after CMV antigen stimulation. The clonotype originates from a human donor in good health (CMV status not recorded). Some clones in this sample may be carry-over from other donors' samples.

CDR3 DNA sequence: TGCAGTGCTACCCGCCCAGGCGGAGGTAACGAGCAGTACTTC. Protein product: CSATRPGGGNEQYF. J is TRBJ2-7 and V is TRBV20-1; weak D call: TRBD2 (5 bases). The CDR3 is made up of 14 amino acids. Germline V lookup: CDR1 DFQATT, CDR2 SNEGSKA (reference sequence). V lost 4 bases, J lost 5 bases, and 18 bases lay in between.